These T cell receptor beta chains were read from a single sample in a study of cytomegalovirus exposure and HLA in healthy donors. The assay was immunoSEQ multiplex PCR, and TCRdb's table has in-frame clones only and misses some. This sample has more than 100,000 clones; roughly three quarters occur once, and the top ten carry approximately 1%. The sample comprised PBMCs. The receptor set was obtained from a male donor in good health and CMV-seronegative. CDR3s include the opening cysteine and the closing phenylalanine or tryptophan. Fields, in order: V gene, clone size, D gene, J gene, CDR3 DNA, CDR3 protein. A D gene is named only where the DNA matches it firmly. The size of a clone is reported for some rows only, either as once, few or many, or as a class for expanded clones.

v_call: TRBV13; clone_size: -; d_call: -; j_call: TRBJ2-7; cdr3_nt: TGTGCCAGCAGCCCCTCCAGGGTAGGCGAGCAGTACTTC; cdr3_aa: CASSPSRVGEQYF
v_call: TRBV7-9; clone_size: -; d_call: TRBD1; j_call: TRBJ1-6; cdr3_nt: TGTGCCAGCAGCCCCGGACAGGTTTATTCACCCCTCCACTTT; cdr3_aa: CASSPGQVYSPLHF
v_call: TRBV6-5; clone_size: -; d_call: TRBD1; j_call: TRBJ2-7; cdr3_nt: TGTGCCAGCAGTTATGGTACAAGGACAGGGTACCACGAGCAGTACTTC; cdr3_aa: CASSYGTRTGYHEQYF
v_call: TRBV4-2; clone_size: -; d_call: -; j_call: TRBJ1-6; cdr3_nt: TGTGCCAGCAGGTTGGACAGAGAAAATAATTCACCCCTCCACTTT; cdr3_aa: CASRLDRENNSPLHF
v_call: TRBV19; clone_size: few; d_call: -; j_call: TRBJ1-2; cdr3_nt: TGTGCCAGTAGTCTGGGGGGAACCTGTGGCTACACCTTC; cdr3_aa: CASSLGGTCGYTF
v_call: TRBV2; clone_size: -; d_call: TRBD2; j_call: TRBJ2-3; cdr3_nt: TGTGCCAGCAGCGGCGGGGGGGCAGGGCAAGATACGCAGTATTTT; cdr3_aa: CASSGGGAGQDTQYF
v_call: TRBV4-2; clone_size: -; d_call: -; j_call: TRBJ1-5; cdr3_nt: TGTGCCAGCAGCCAAGACAGGGGTCAGCCCCAGCATTTT; cdr3_aa: CASSQDRGQPQHF
v_call: TRBV9; clone_size: -; d_call: TRBD2; j_call: TRBJ2-1; cdr3_nt: TGTGCCAGCAGCGCTAGTCGGGCGGGGGGGCGGAGTGAGCAGTTCTTC; cdr3_aa: CASSASRAGGRSEQFF
v_call: TRBV11-1; clone_size: -; d_call: TRBD2; j_call: TRBJ2-2; cdr3_nt: TGTGCCAGCAGCTTATACAGCGGGGGCCTTAACACCGGGGAGCTGTTTTTT; cdr3_aa: CASSLYSGGLNTGELFF
v_call: TRBV9; clone_size: -; d_call: -; j_call: TRBJ1-5; cdr3_nt: TGTGCCAGCAGCGTAGGCGGGGTACGCGATCAGCCCCAGCATTTT; cdr3_aa: CASSVGGVRDQPQHF